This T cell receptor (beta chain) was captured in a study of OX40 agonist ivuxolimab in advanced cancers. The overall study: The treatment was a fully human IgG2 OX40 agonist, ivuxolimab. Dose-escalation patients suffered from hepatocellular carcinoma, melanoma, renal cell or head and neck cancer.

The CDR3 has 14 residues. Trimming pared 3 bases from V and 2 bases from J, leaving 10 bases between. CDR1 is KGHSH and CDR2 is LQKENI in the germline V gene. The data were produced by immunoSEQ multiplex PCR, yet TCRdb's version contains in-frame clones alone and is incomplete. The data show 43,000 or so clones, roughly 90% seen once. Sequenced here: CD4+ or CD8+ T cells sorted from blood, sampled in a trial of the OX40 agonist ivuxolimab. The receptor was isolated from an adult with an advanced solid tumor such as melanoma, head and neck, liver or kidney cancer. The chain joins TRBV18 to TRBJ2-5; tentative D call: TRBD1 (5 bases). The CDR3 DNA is TGTGCCAGCTCACCTCAAAGGGGTCAAGAGACCCAGTACTTC. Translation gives CASSPQRGQETQYF.